These T cell receptor beta chains were read from a single sample in a study of neoadjuvant nivolumab and ipilimumab in lung cancer. Here immunoSEQ multiplex PCR was the method, and the copy in TCRdb shows in-frame clones only, minus some. The table shows approximately 23,000 clones, with 82% occurring only once. Specimen: peripheral blood, collected before neoadjuvant nivolumab, alone or with ipilimumab. These receptors were collected from an adult with non-small cell lung cancer. Each CDR3 is given with its conserved first and last residue. D genes are given only for firm matches. Some rows have no size entry. The others give once, few or many, or a class for an expanded clone.

V gene	D gene	J gene	clone size	CDR3 protein	CDR3 DNA
TRBV25-1	NA	TRBJ2-1	NA	CASSPPGLSLWNEQFF	TGTGCCAGCAGTCCCCCGGGACTTTCCCTATGGAATGAGCAGTTCTTC
TRBV11-3	NA	TRBJ1-2	NA	CASSSTGSGGYTF	TGTGCCAGCAGCTCAACAGGCTCTGGGGGCTACACCTTC
TRBV5-5	TRBD1	TRBJ1-1	NA	CASSSDRGTEAFF	TGTGCCAGCAGCTCCGACAGGGGGACTGAAGCTTTCTTT
TRBV9	TRBD1	TRBJ2-7	NA	CASSVNSGQGAGEQYF	TGTGCCAGCAGCGTGAATTCGGGACAGGGGGCGGGTGAGCAGTACTTC
TRBV30	TRBD1	TRBJ1-2	NA	CAWNGVRTGPYGYTF	TGTGCCTGGAACGGGGTTCGGACAGGGCCTTATGGCTACACCTTC
TRBV4-3	NA	TRBJ1-2	NA	CASSRGRANGYTF	TGCGCCAGCAGCCGGGGCAGGGCGAATGGCTACACCTTC
TRBV6-1	NA	TRBJ1-5	NA	CASSRRVQGQPQHF	TGTGCCAGCAGTCGCAGGGTTCAGGGGCAGCCCCAGCATTTT
TRBV30	NA	TRBJ1-3	NA	CAWRSRDGAEGSGNTIYF	TGTGCCTGGAGGTCCAGGGATGGGGCCGAAGGCTCTGGAAACACCATATATTTT
TRBV30	NA	TRBJ2-2	few	CAWNSQMAGGELFF	TGTGCCTGGAATTCCCAAATGGCCGGCGGGGAGCTGTTTTTT
TRBV6-5	NA	TRBJ2-1	once	CASSYLDRANEQFF	TGTGCCAGCAGTTACTTGGACCGCGCCAATGAGCAGTTCTTC